This T cell receptor beta chain stems from a study of vaccination and CD4 T cells after COVID-19. Across the whole study: Culture controls were given either a CEFX pool, an HIV-1 Nef pool, or no peptide. Whole-study findings and limits: Spike mono-reactive status applied to 304 of 307 vaccine-specific clones in convalescent patients.

With the Oncomine TCR Beta short-read assay, DNA from cultured CD4+ T cells was sequenced. Extraction of genomic DNA was performed on cultured CD4+ T cells. TCRdb fed the PCR reads into MiXCR, producing one record per CDR3 protein. The sample consists of some 11,000 distinct CDR3 sequences, more than 25% of them appearing once. A remark on this clonotype: Its antigen is unknown.

CDR3 length: 14 amino acids. Germline CDR1 and CDR2: SGHRS and YFSETQ. Trimming stripped 2 bases from V and 3 bases from J, with 11 bases between. Treatment here: roughly ten-day PBMC culture with coronavirus spike peptide pools or control peptides (ViraFEST assay). This receptor was obtained from a human donor with COVID-19. The chain couples TRBV5-1 to TRBJ2-5; a weak D match, TRBD2 (6 bases). Sequenced input: cultured CD4+ T cells from blood. The CDR3 DNA reads as TGCGCCAGCAGCTTTGGCGGGATAAAAGAGACCCAGTACTTC. It yields the protein CASSFGGIKETQYF. Filled out from reference TRBV5-1 and TRBJ2-5, the complete variable domain reads KAGVTQTPRYLIKTRGQQVTLSCSPISGHRSVSWYQQTPGQGLQFLFEYFSETQRNKGNFPGRFSGRQFSNSRSEMNVSTLELGDSALYLCASSFGGIKETQYFGPGTRLLVL.